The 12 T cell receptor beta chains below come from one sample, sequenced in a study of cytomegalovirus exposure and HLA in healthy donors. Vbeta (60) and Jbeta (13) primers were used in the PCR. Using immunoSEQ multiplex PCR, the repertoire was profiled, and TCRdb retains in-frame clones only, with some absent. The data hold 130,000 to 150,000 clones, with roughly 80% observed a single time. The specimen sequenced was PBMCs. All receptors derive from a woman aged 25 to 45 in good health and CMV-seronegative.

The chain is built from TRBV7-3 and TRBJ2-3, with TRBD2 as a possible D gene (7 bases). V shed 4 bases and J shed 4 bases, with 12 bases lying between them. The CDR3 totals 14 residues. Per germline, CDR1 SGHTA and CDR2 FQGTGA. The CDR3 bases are TGTGCCAGCAGCTCCGGGGGGCTGGCAGATACGCAGTATTTT. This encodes CASSSGGLADTQYF.

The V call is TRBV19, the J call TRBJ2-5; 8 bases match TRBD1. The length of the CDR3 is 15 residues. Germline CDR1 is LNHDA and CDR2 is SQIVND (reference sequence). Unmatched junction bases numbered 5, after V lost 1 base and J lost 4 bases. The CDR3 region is CASSIAQGAGETQYF. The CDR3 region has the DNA TGTGCCAGTAGTATAGCGCAGGGGGCGGGAGAGACCCAGTACTTC.

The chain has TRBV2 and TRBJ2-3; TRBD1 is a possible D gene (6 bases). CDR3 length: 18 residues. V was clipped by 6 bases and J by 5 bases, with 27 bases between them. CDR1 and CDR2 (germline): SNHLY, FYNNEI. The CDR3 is CASSFQESTGSNRDTQYF. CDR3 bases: TGTGCCAGCAGCTTTCAAGAATCGACAGGAAGTAACAGAGATACGCAGTATTTT.

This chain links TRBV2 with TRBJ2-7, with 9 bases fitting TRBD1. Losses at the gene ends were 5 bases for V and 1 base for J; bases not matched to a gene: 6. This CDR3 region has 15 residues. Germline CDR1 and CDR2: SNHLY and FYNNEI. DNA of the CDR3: TGTGCCAGCAGTCCTCCGGGACAGGGTTCCTACGAGCAGTACTTC. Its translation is CASSPPGQGSYEQYF.

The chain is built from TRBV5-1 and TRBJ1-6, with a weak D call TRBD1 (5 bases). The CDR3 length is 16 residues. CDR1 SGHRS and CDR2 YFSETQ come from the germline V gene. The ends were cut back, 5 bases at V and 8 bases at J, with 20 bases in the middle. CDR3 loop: CASSRIGAGLHSPLHF. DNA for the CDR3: TGCGCCAGCAGTCGAATTGGGGCAGGGCTCCATTCACCCCTCCACTTT.

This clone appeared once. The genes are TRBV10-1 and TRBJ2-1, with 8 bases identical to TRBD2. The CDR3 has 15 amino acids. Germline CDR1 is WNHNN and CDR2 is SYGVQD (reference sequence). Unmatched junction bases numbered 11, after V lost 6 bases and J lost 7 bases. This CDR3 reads CASSGRGAAVNEQFF. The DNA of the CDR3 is TGCGCCAGCAGCGGGAGGGGGGCCGCAGTGAATGAGCAGTTCTTC.

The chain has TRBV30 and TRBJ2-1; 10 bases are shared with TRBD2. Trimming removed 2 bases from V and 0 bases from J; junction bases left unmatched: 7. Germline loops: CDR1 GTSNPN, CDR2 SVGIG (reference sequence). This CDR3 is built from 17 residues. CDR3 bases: TGTGCCTGGAGTCGAACTAGCGGGGCGAGCTCCTACAATGAGCAGTTCTTC. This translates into CAWSRTSGASSYNEQFF.

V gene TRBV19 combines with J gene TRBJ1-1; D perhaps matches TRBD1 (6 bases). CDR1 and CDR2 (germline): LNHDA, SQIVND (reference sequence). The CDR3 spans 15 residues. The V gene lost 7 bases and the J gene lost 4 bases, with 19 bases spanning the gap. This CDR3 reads CASTGGALWGTEAFF. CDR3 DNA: TGTGCCAGTACGGGGGGCGCGTTATGGGGCACTGAAGCTTTCTTT.

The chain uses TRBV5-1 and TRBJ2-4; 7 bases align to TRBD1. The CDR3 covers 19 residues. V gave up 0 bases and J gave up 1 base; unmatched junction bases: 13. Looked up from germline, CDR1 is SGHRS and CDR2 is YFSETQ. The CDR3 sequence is CASSLGYGRQGAAKNIQYF. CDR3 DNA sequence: TGCGCCAGCAGCTTGGGTTATGGGCGACAGGGTGCTGCCAAAAACATTCAGTACTTC.

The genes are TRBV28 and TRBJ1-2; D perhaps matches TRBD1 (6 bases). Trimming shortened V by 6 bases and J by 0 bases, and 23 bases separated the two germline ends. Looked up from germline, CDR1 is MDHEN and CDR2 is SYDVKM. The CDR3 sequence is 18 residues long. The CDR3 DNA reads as TGTGCCAGCAGCCCGTTTTGGGGGGCGGGGGGTGCTAACTATGGCTACACCTTC. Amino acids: CASSPFWGAGGANYGYTF.

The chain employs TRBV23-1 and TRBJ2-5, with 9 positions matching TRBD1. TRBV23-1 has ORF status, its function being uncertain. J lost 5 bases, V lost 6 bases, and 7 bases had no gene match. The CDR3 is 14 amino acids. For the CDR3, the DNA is TGCGCCAGCAGGCACCGGGACAGGGTTGAGACCCAGTACTTC. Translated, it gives CASRHRDRVETQYF.

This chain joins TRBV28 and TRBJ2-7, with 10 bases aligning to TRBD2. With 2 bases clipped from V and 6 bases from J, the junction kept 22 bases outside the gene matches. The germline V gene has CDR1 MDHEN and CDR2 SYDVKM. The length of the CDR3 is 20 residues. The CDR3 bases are TGTGCCAGCAGTTTAGGAACATCGAGCGGGAGGGCCATAAAGCTCCCCGAGCAGTACTTC. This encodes CASSLGTSSGRAIKLPEQYF.